This T cell receptor (beta chain) emerged from a study of pediatric ulcerative colitis. Germline CDR1 is SGHDT and CDR2 is YYEEEE. Trimming took 4 bases from V and 9 from J; bases not matched to a gene: 17. CDR3 length: 16 residues. Findings of the study overall: Blood-rectal clonal overlap within each person was significantly higher in ulcerative colitis patients than controls. In rectum, acute severe colitis had expanded clones and less diversity.

The assay was run at survey level. Samples were sequenced at Survey level, maximum 500,000 reads. The assay was immunoSEQ multiplex PCR, and TCRdb's table has in-frame clones only and misses some. The sample consists of 12,000 to 15,000 clones, 85% to 90% of them appearing once. Of note for this clone: Its antigen is unknown.

This rearrangement joins TRBV5-6 to TRBJ2-3; TRBD2 matches at 7 bases. The clonotype originates from a boy younger than 18 with moderate ulcerative colitis. Input material: blood. CDR3 residues: CASSAWRSGTFKTQYF. The CDR3 DNA follows: TGTGCCAGCAGCGCCTGGCGCAGCGGGACCTTTAAAACGCAGTATTTT. The complete variable domain, with remaining parts taken from reference TRBV5-6 and TRBJ2-3, reads DAGVTQSPTHLIKTRGQQVTLRCSPKSGHDTVSWYQQALGQGPQFIFQYYEEEERQRGNFPDRFSGHQFPNYSSELNVNALLLGDSALYLCASSAWRSGTFKTQYFGPGTRLTVL.